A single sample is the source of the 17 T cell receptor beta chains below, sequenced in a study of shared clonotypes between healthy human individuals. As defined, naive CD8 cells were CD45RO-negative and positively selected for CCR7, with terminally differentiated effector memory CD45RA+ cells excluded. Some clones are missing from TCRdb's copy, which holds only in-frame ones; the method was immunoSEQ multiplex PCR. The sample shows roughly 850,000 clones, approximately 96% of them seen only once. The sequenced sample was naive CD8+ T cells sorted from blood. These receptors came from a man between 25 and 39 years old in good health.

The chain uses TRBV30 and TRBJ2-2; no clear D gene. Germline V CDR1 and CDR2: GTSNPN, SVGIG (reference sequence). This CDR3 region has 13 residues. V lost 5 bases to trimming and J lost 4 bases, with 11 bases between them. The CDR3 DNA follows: TGTGCCTGGGGGTGGGTGGCCACCGGGGAGCTGTTTTTT. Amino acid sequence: CAWGWVATGELFF.

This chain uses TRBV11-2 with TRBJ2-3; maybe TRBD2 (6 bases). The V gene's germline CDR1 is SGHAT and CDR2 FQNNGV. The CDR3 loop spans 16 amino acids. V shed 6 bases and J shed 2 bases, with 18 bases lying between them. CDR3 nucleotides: TGTGCCAGCAGTCCGAGCTCTAGCGAGTTCACAGATACGCAGTATTTT. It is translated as CASSPSSSEFTDTQYF. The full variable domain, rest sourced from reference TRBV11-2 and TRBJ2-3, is EAGVAQSPRYKIIEKRQSVAFWCNPISGHATLYWYQQILGQGPKLLIQFQNNGVVDDSQLPKDRFSAERLKGVDSTLKIQPAKLEDSAVYLCASSPSSSEFTDTQYFGPGTRLTVL.

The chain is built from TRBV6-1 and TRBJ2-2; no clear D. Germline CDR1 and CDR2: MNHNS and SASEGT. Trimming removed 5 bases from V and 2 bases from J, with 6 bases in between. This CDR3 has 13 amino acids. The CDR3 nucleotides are TGTGCCAGCAGTACAGCCAACACCGGGGAGCTGTTTTTT. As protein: CASSTANTGELFF.

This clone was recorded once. CDR3 sequence reads: CASSFSNEQFF. CDR3 DNA sequence: TGTGCCAGCAGTTTTTCCAATGAGCAGTTCTTC. The chain uses TRBV28 and TRBJ2-1; no definite D call. CDR1 is MDHEN and CDR2 is SYDVKM in the germline V gene. The CDR3 length is 11 residues. V was clipped by 3 bases and J by 6 bases, with 3 bases between them. Drawing the rest from reference TRBV28 and TRBJ2-1, the complete variable domain is DVKVTQSSRYLVKRTGEKVFLECVQDMDHENMFWYRQDPGLGLRLIYFSYDVKMKEKGDIPEGYSVSREKKERFSLILESASTNQTSMYLCASSFSNEQFFGPGTRLTVL.

CDR3 coding DNA: TGTGCCAGCAGTTTGGGCAGATACTTTTACGAGCAGTACTTC. Amino acids: CASSLGRYFYEQYF. This rearrangement joins TRBV27 to TRBJ2-7; D remains ambiguous. Germline V gene lookup returns CDR1 MNHEY and CDR2 SMNVEV (reference sequence). The V end was cut by 3 bases, the J end by 4 bases, with 13 bases between. The CDR3 is made up of 14 amino acids.

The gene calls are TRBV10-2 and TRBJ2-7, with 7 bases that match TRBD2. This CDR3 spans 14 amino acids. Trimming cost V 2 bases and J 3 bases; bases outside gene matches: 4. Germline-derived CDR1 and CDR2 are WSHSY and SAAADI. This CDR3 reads CASSELTSSYEQYF. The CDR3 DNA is TGCGCCAGCAGTGAGCTGACTAGCAGCTACGAGCAGTACTTC.

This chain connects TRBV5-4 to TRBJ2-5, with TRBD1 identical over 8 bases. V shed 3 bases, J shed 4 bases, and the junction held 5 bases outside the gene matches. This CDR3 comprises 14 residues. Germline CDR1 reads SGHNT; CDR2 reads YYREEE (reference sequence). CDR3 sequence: CASSSTGGSETQYF. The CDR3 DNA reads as TGTGCCAGCAGCTCCACAGGGGGGTCAGAGACCCAGTACTTC.

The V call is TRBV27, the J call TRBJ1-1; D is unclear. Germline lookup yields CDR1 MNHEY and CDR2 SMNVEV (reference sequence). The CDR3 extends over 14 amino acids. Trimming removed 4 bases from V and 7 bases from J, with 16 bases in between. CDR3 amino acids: CASSSPTWASEAFF. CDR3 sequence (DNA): TGTGCCAGCAGTTCCCCGACGTGGGCGAGTGAAGCTTTCTTT.

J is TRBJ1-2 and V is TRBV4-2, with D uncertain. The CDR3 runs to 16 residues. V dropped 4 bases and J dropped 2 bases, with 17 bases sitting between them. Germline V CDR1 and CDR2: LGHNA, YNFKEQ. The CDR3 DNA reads TGTGCCAGCAGCCCAGAGGATGGTATAGGGAACTATGGCTACACCTTC. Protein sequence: CASSPEDGIGNYGYTF.

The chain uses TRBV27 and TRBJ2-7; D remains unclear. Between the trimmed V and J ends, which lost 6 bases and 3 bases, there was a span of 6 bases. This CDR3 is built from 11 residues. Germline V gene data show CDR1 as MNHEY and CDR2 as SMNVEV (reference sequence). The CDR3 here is CASRSLYEQYF. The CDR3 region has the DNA TGTGCCAGCAGAAGCCTCTACGAGCAGTACTTC.

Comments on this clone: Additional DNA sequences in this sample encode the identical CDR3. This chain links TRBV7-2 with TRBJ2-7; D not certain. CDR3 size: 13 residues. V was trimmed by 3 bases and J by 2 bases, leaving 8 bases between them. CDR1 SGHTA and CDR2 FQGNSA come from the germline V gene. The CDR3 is CASSLSPTYEQYF. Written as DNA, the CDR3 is TGTGCCAGCAGCTTGAGCCCGACCTACGAGCAGTACTTC.

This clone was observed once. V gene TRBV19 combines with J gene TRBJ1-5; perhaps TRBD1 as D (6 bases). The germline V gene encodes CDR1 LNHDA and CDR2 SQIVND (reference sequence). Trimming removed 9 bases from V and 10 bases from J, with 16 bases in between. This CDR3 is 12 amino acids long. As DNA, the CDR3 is TGTGCCAGACAGGGTTTGGTGGGACCCCAGCATTTT. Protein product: CARQGLVGPQHF.

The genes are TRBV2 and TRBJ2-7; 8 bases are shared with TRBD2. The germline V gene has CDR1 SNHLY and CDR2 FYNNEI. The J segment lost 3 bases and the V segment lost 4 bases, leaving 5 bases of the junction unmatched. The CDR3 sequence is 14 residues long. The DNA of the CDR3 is TGTGCCAGCAGTGCCGCGGGAGGAAGCTACGAGCAGTACTTC. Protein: CASSAAGGSYEQYF.

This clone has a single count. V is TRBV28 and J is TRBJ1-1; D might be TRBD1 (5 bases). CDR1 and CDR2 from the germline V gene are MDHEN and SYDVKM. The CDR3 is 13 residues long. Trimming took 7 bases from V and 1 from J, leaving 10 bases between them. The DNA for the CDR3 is TGTGCCAGCAAGGGGCGTACGAACACTGAAGCTTTCTTT. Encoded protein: CASKGRTNTEAFF.

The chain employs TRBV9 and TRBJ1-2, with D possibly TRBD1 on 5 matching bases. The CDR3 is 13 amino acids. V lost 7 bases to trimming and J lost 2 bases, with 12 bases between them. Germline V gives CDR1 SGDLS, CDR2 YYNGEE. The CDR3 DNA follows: TGTGCCAGCGGGGAGGGGCAGAACTATGGCTACACCTTC. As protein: CASGEGQNYGYTF.

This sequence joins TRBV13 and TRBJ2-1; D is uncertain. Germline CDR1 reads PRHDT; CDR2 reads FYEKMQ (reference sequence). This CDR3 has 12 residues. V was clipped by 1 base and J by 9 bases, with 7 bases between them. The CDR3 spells CASSLVVGEQFF. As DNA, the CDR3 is TGTGCCAGCAGCTTAGTTGTCGGTGAGCAGTTCTTC.

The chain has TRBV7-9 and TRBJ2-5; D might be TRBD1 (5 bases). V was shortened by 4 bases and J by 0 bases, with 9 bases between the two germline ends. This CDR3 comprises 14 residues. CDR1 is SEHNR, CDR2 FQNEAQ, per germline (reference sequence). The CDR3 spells CASSSSGYQETQYF. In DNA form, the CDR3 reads TGTGCCAGCAGCTCCTCAGGGTACCAAGAGACCCAGTACTTC.